These T cell receptor beta chains were read from a single sample in a study of CD8+ T cells in alopecia areata. Assay: immunoSEQ multiplex PCR; the TCRdb copy retains only in-frame clones and omits some. The sample has about 180,000 clones, 59% seen once. The specimen comprised CD4+ T cells sorted from blood, sampled at week 0. Source of these receptors: a human donor with alopecia areata. Each CDR3 is given with its conserved first and last residue. The order of the fields is J gene, clone size, V gene, CDR3 length, CDR3 protein. Where a row states a size, it is once, few, many or the class of an expanded clone; other rows omit it.

j_gene: TRBJ1-1
abundance: -
v_gene: TRBV19
len: 16
CDR3aa: CASRKSAGGSGTEAFF

j_gene: TRBJ2-7
abundance: -
v_gene: TRBV5-1
len: 14
CDR3aa: CASSFPDRAYEQYF

j_gene: TRBJ2-7
abundance: -
v_gene: TRBV6-5
len: 14
CDR3aa: CASSYSYRGYEQYF

j_gene: TRBJ2-7
abundance: -
v_gene: TRBV7-9
len: 16
CDR3aa: CASSSTGVAATYEQYF

j_gene: TRBJ2-4
abundance: -
v_gene: TRBV30
len: 11
CDR3aa: CAWSTKNIQYF

j_gene: TRBJ2-5
abundance: -
v_gene: TRBV10-3
len: 14
CDR3aa: CAISEWDRGETQYF

j_gene: TRBJ2-1
abundance: -
v_gene: TRBV25-1
len: 14
CDR3aa: CASSESGRGYEQFF

j_gene: TRBJ2-7
abundance: -
v_gene: TRBV29-1
len: 12
CDR3aa: CSVGTNTYEQYF

j_gene: TRBJ1-2
abundance: -
v_gene: TRBV11-2
len: 14
CDR3aa: CASSLDRLNYGYTF

j_gene: TRBJ2-5
abundance: -
v_gene: TRBV4-2
len: 11
CDR3aa: CASSVEETQYF

j_gene: TRBJ2-6
abundance: few
v_gene: TRBV29-1
len: 16
CDR3aa: CSALPQSGSGANVLTF

j_gene: TRBJ1-6
abundance: -
v_gene: TRBV6-5
len: 15
CDR3aa: CASSYVGTGVEPLHF

j_gene: TRBJ1-2
abundance: -
v_gene: TRBV6-1
len: 13
CDR3aa: CASTLGTGYGYTF

j_gene: TRBJ1-1
abundance: few
v_gene: TRBV5-1
len: 16
CDR3aa: CASSLGARSLEWKAFF

j_gene: TRBJ2-5
abundance: -
v_gene: TRBV7-2
len: 14
CDR3aa: CASSLASHKETQYF

j_gene: TRBJ1-1
abundance: -
v_gene: TRBV11-3
len: 13
CDR3aa: CASSPRMGREAFF

j_gene: TRBJ2-3
abundance: -
v_gene: TRBV7-2
len: 14
CDR3aa: CASSLRLSTDTQYF

j_gene: TRBJ1-1
abundance: -
v_gene: TRBV29-1
len: 13
CDR3aa: CSVEGRSNTEAFF

j_gene: TRBJ1-5
abundance: once
v_gene: TRBV19
len: 17
CDR3aa: CASSIPYAGGSNQPQHF

j_gene: TRBJ1-1
abundance: -
v_gene: TRBV5-4
len: 13
CDR3aa: CASSVDQNTEAFF

j_gene: TRBJ2-5
abundance: -
v_gene: TRBV9
len: 14
CDR3aa: CASSDPSGGETQYF

j_gene: TRBJ2-5
abundance: -
v_gene: TRBV29-1
len: 13
CDR3aa: CSVRTVLRETQYF

j_gene: TRBJ2-2
abundance: -
v_gene: TRBV29-1
len: 13
CDR3aa: CSVVSRSTGELFF

j_gene: TRBJ1-5
abundance: -
v_gene: TRBV5-1
len: 13
CDR3aa: CASSLGEGQPQHF

j_gene: TRBJ2-7
abundance: -
v_gene: TRBV2
len: 11
CDR3aa: CASSPLDEQYF

j_gene: TRBJ2-7
abundance: many
v_gene: TRBV7-2
len: 14
CDR3aa: CASSLDRGPYEQYF

j_gene: TRBJ1-1
abundance: -
v_gene: TRBV5-1
len: 15
CDR3aa: CASSLSGKRGTEAFF

j_gene: TRBJ1-1
abundance: -
v_gene: TRBV2
len: 13
CDR3aa: CASSQQVIPEAFF

j_gene: TRBJ2-3
abundance: -
v_gene: TRBV2
len: 13
CDR3aa: CASKGGTTDTQYF

j_gene: TRBJ2-2
abundance: -
v_gene: TRBV5-1
len: 15
CDR3aa: CASCLDRPNTGELFF

j_gene: TRBJ1-5
abundance: -
v_gene: TRBV2
len: 14
CDR3aa: CASSDWGRHQPQHF

j_gene: TRBJ2-2
abundance: -
v_gene: TRBV5-6
len: 15
CDR3aa: CASIDLGAGTGELFF

j_gene: TRBJ2-6
abundance: -
v_gene: TRBV15
len: 16
CDR3aa: CATSREAGSGANVLTF

j_gene: TRBJ1-2
abundance: -
v_gene: TRBV18
len: 13
CDR3aa: CASSLQANYGYTF

j_gene: TRBJ2-3
abundance: -
v_gene: TRBV11-2
len: 16
CDR3aa: CASSFSGGRSVDTQYF

j_gene: TRBJ2-7
abundance: -
v_gene: TRBV20-1
len: 10
CDR3aa: CSASGREQYF

j_gene: TRBJ2-7
abundance: -
v_gene: TRBV4-2
len: 13
CDR3aa: CASSQGASYEQYF

j_gene: TRBJ2-3
abundance: once
v_gene: TRBV29-1
len: 14
CDR3aa: CSVTTGPSTDTQYF

j_gene: TRBJ1-2
abundance: -
v_gene: TRBV30
len: 15
CDR3aa: CAWSVRGRVTRGYTF

j_gene: TRBJ2-4
abundance: -
v_gene: TRBV4-1
len: 14
CDR3aa: CASSHTADKNIQYF

j_gene: TRBJ2-3
abundance: few
v_gene: TRBV5-1
len: 13
CDR3aa: CASSLPSTDTQYF

j_gene: TRBJ2-1
abundance: -
v_gene: TRBV29-1
len: 14
CDR3aa: CSVEGRQSYNEQFF

j_gene: TRBJ1-5
abundance: few
v_gene: TRBV10-3
len: 13
CDR3aa: CAISETRDQPQHF

j_gene: TRBJ2-7
abundance: -
v_gene: TRBV27
len: 15
CDR3aa: CASSATLRAPYEQYF

j_gene: TRBJ1-5
abundance: -
v_gene: TRBV12-5
len: 16
CDR3aa: CASGLVTGAGNQPQHF

j_gene: TRBJ2-3
abundance: -
v_gene: TRBV30
len: 12
CDR3aa: CAWSAAGDSLYF

j_gene: TRBJ1-5
abundance: few
v_gene: TRBV29-1
len: 13
CDR3aa: CSVVTGGKEPQHF

j_gene: TRBJ2-1
abundance: few
v_gene: TRBV7-2
len: 15
CDR3aa: CASSSVRLPGNEQFF

j_gene: TRBJ2-6
abundance: few
v_gene: TRBV29-1
len: 12
CDR3aa: CSVGLGANVLTF

j_gene: TRBJ1-5
abundance: -
v_gene: TRBV29-1
len: 12
CDR3aa: CSVRHGNQPQHF

j_gene: TRBJ2-2
abundance: -
v_gene: TRBV5-1
len: 14
CDR3aa: CASSLGSAAGELFF